A selection of T cell receptor beta chains follows, all from one sample in a study of T cells in Graves' hyperthyroidism and ophthalmopathy. TCRdb analysed the multiplex PCR reads with MiXCR anew, one entry per CDR3 protein. Among 370,000 or so distinct CDR3 sequences listed, around 25% were seen once. Sample: blood. The receptors shown here come from a man over 45 with Graves' hyperthyroidism. The CDR3 runs from the conserved cysteine through the conserved F or W. The order of the fields is D gene, J gene, V gene, clone size, CDR3 protein, CDR3 DNA. A D gene is named only where the DNA matches it firmly. Not every row has a clone size; where given, it reads once, few, many or a size class.

d_call: .
j_call: TRBJ2-5
v_call: TRBV9
clone_size: .
cdr3_aa: CASSVAGGKETQYF
cdr3_nt: TGTGCCAGCAGCGTAGCTGGCGGGAAAGAGACCCAGTACTTC

d_call: TRBD2
j_call: TRBJ2-3
v_call: TRBV20-1
clone_size: few
cdr3_aa: CSALAGGFGDTQYF
cdr3_nt: TGCAGTGCTTTAGCGGGAGGTTTTGGAGATACGCAGTATTTT

d_call: .
j_call: TRBJ2-5
v_call: TRBV6-1
clone_size: few
cdr3_aa: CASSEGAGIQETQYF
cdr3_nt: TGTGCCAGCAGTGAAGGGGCGGGAATCCAAGAGACCCAGTACTTC

d_call: TRBD1
j_call: TRBJ1-1
v_call: TRBV11-2
clone_size: .
cdr3_aa: CASSLMWTGPTEAFF
cdr3_nt: TGTGCCAGCAGCTTAATGTGGACAGGGCCCACTGAAGCTTTCTTT

d_call: TRBD2
j_call: TRBJ2-7
v_call: TRBV28
clone_size: many
cdr3_aa: CASRFSGSKYEQYF
cdr3_nt: TGTGCCAGCAGGTTTAGCGGGAGCAAATACGAGCAGTACTTC

d_call: .
j_call: TRBJ1-3
v_call: TRBV9
clone_size: .
cdr3_aa: CASSDRISSGNTIYF
cdr3_nt: TGTGCCAGCAGCGACAGGATTAGCTCTGGAAACACCATATATTTT

d_call: .
j_call: TRBJ1-1
v_call: TRBV6-5
clone_size: many
cdr3_aa: CASSYSVRTEAFF
cdr3_nt: TGTGCCAGCAGTTACTCAGTTCGCACTGAAGCTTTCTTT

d_call: TRBD2
j_call: TRBJ2-7
v_call: TRBV19
clone_size: few
cdr3_aa: CASSIVPSGSREQYF
cdr3_nt: TGTGCCAGTAGTATAGTCCCTAGCGGGAGTCGGGAGCAGTACTTC

d_call: TRBD1
j_call: TRBJ2-5
v_call: TRBV2
clone_size: .
cdr3_aa: CASKKGTVQETQYF
cdr3_nt: TGTGCCAGCAAGAAAGGGACAGTCCAAGAGACCCAGTACTTC

d_call: TRBD1
j_call: TRBJ2-1
v_call: TRBV11-3
clone_size: .
cdr3_aa: CASSLVATGGNEQFF
cdr3_nt: TGTGCCAGCAGCTTAGTCGCGACAGGGGGCAATGAGCAGTTCTTC

d_call: TRBD1
j_call: TRBJ2-2
v_call: TRBV5-1
clone_size: .
cdr3_aa: CASSSDRAGTGELFF
cdr3_nt: TGCGCCAGCAGCTCGGACAGGGCGGGCACCGGGGAGCTGTTTTTT

d_call: TRBD2
j_call: TRBJ2-2
v_call: TRBV9
clone_size: .
cdr3_aa: CASSVVKGLAGAGELFF
cdr3_nt: TGTGCCAGCAGCGTAGTTAAGGGACTAGCGGGAGCCGGGGAGCTGTTTTTT

d_call: TRBD1
j_call: TRBJ1-5
v_call: TRBV20-1
clone_size: once
cdr3_aa: CSASAGGYQPQHF
cdr3_nt: TGCAGTGCTAGTGCAGGGGGCTATCAGCCCCAGCATTTT

d_call: TRBD2
j_call: TRBJ2-1
v_call: TRBV28
clone_size: many
cdr3_aa: CASSSLRAGEGDEQFF
cdr3_nt: TGTGCCAGCAGTTCCCTACGTGCGGGAGAAGGCGATGAGCAGTTCTTC

d_call: .
j_call: TRBJ2-2
v_call: TRBV28
clone_size: few
cdr3_aa: CASSPDPTRSGELFF
cdr3_nt: TGTGCCAGCAGTCCGGACCCCACCCGATCCGGGGAGCTGTTTTTT

d_call: TRBD2
j_call: TRBJ2-1
v_call: TRBV7-3
clone_size: .
cdr3_aa: CASSSHPGLAGGYNEQFF
cdr3_nt: TGTGCCAGCAGCTCCCACCCGGGACTAGCGGGGGGCTACAATGAGCAGTTCTTC

d_call: .
j_call: TRBJ2-7
v_call: TRBV5-1
clone_size: few
cdr3_aa: CASGGTASSYEQYF
cdr3_nt: TGCGCCAGCGGAGGAACCGCCAGCTCCTACGAGCAGTACTTC

d_call: .
j_call: TRBJ2-2
v_call: TRBV30
clone_size: few
cdr3_aa: CAWSASDTGELFF
cdr3_nt: TGTGCCTGGAGTGCATCCGACACCGGGGAGCTGTTTTTT

d_call: .
j_call: TRBJ1-1
v_call: TRBV7-9
clone_size: few
cdr3_aa: CASKGWVQTEAFF
cdr3_nt: TGTGCCAGCAAGGGTTGGGTTCAGACTGAAGCTTTCTTT

d_call: TRBD2
j_call: TRBJ2-5
v_call: TRBV28
clone_size: many
cdr3_aa: CASRGQREFGETQYF
cdr3_nt: TGTGCCAGCAGGGGCCAGCGGGAGTTTGGCGAGACCCAGTACTTC

d_call: .
j_call: TRBJ1-4
v_call: TRBV7-9
clone_size: few
cdr3_aa: CASSWMDGINEKLFF
cdr3_nt: TGTGCCAGCAGCTGGATGGACGGAATTAATGAAAAACTGTTTTTT

d_call: TRBD1
j_call: TRBJ2-5
v_call: TRBV3-1
clone_size: .
cdr3_aa: CASSQAGTGGETQYF
cdr3_nt: TGTGCCAGCAGCCAAGCCGGGACAGGGGGAGAGACCCAGTACTTC

d_call: TRBD1
j_call: TRBJ2-2
v_call: TRBV13
clone_size: .
cdr3_aa: CASSLWTGTGGTGELFF
cdr3_nt: TGTGCCAGCAGCTTATGGACCGGGACAGGGGGCACCGGGGAGCTGTTTTTT

d_call: .
j_call: TRBJ2-6
v_call: TRBV28
clone_size: few
cdr3_aa: CASSLLGQMNSGANVLTF
cdr3_nt: TGTGCCAGCAGTCTACTCGGACAGATGAACTCTGGGGCCAACGTCCTGACTTTC

d_call: TRBD2
j_call: TRBJ2-1
v_call: TRBV11-2
clone_size: .
cdr3_aa: CASSLDGRIYNEQFF
cdr3_nt: TGTGCCAGCAGCTTAGACGGGAGGATTTACAATGAGCAGTTCTTC

d_call: .
j_call: TRBJ1-5
v_call: TRBV4-1
clone_size: once
cdr3_aa: CASSQVQNSNQPQHF
cdr3_nt: TGCGCCAGCAGCCAAGTCCAGAATAGCAATCAGCCCCAGCATTTT

d_call: .
j_call: TRBJ2-7
v_call: TRBV6-6
clone_size: many
cdr3_aa: CASSYSGPSSYEQYF
cdr3_nt: TGTGCCAGCAGCTACTCCGGGCCTAGCTCCTACGAGCAGTACTTC

d_call: TRBD1
j_call: TRBJ1-2
v_call: TRBV6-1
clone_size: few
cdr3_aa: CASSHTGGSHYGYTF
cdr3_nt: TGTGCCAGCAGCCACACAGGGGGCTCCCATTATGGCTACACCTTC

d_call: .
j_call: TRBJ1-1
v_call: TRBV10-3
clone_size: many
cdr3_aa: CAIRTLKGDTEAFF
cdr3_nt: TGTGCCATCAGGACCTTAAAAGGGGACACTGAAGCTTTCTTT

d_call: .
j_call: TRBJ1-6
v_call: TRBV6-1
clone_size: .
cdr3_aa: CASSGGPGGEYSPLHF
cdr3_nt: TGTGCCAGCAGTGGGGGGCCGGGAGGGGAATATTCACCCCTCCACTTT

d_call: .
j_call: TRBJ2-2
v_call: TRBV5-1
clone_size: .
cdr3_aa: CASSLAPSRAANTGELFF
cdr3_nt: TGCGCCAGCAGCTTGGCCCCCTCTAGGGCGGCGAACACCGGGGAGCTGTTTTTT